The entry that follows covers one TCR beta chain sequence. Produced via immunoSEQ multiplex PCR; TCRdb's table is partial and in-frame only. The table has around 60,000 clones, around 92% seen once. Trimming shortened V by 0 bases and J by 4 bases, and 21 bases separated the two germline ends. Germline values: CDR1 LGHNA, CDR2 YSLEER. The CDR3 is made up of 18 amino acids. This sample was taken from a study of technical replicates of blood from several donors. This chain uses TRBV4-3 with TRBJ1-2, with D maybe TRBD1 (6 bases). This TCR came from a human donor in good health. Some clones in this sample may be carry-over from other donors' samples. The source material was PBMCs. The CDR3 sequence is CASSQDPGVGRGLYGYTF. The DNA for the CDR3 is TGCGCCAGCAGCCAAGACCCCGGAGTTGGCAGGGGCCTCTATGGCTACACCTTC.